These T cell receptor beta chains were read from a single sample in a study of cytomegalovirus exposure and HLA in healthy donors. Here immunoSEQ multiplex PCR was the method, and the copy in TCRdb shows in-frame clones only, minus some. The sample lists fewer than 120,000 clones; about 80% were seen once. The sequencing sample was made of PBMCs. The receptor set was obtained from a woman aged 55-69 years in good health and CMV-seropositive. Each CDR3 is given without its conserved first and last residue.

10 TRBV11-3 ASSPQVGEAF
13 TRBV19 ASSASGRPYNEQF
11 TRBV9 ASSVVSAYEQF
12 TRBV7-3 ASSLTGTGVTQY
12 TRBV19 ASSPAGGGYEQY
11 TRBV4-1 ASSQETSGEQF
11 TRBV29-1 SVIGTYAYEQY
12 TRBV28 ASSLTSRSDGYT
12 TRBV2 ASRTGGAKGGYT
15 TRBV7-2 ASSPTMGGRAGYEQY
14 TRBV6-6 ASETENTLGIQTQY
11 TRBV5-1 ASSQDWEETQY
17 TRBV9 ASSVEASGSPLARNIQY
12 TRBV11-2 ASSLWTGGGEQY
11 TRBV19 ASSLRQAWEQF
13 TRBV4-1 ASSQIGTTNNEQF
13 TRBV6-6 ASRQTTGGGYGYT
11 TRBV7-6 ASSLAITDTQY
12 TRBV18 ASSPGQSSYEQY
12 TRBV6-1 ASSQGRSYNEQF
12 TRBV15 ATSRESGGYGYT
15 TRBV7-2 ASSLDFTGLGNTEAF
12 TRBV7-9 ASSFRGGAYGYT
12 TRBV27 ASSLDRGRREQY
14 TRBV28 ASTGGVSSATRGYT
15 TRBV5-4 ASSPWGHGLRNNEQF
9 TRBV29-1 SVSGSYEQY
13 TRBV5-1 ASSGSRTGTGELF
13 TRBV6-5 ASSRLAGAKDTQY
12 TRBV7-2 ASSPRTSGNEQF
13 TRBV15 ATSSYTGGVDEQY
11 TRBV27 ATRTGGAGEQY
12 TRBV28 ASSFGGSGNTIY
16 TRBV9 ASSVGTSGRQATDTQY
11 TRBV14 ASSQEGGSRYT
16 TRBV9 ASSVVGGLTSGSNEQF
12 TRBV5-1 ASSPTSYKETQY
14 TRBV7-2 ASSTRTSGPYNEQF
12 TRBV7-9 ASTRTSAYNEQF
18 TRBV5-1 ASSLGRAGRGSGLNTEAF
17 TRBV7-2 ASSLSRTGGAYSNQPQH
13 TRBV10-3 AISESGGSNYGYT
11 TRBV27 ASSLSEGYEQY
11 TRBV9 ASSATGGNTIY
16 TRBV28 ASSFRLAGGPTYYEQY
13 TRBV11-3 ASSPGLAGDYEQF
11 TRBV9 ASRPTENNEQF
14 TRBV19 ASSIPGSGLNQPQH
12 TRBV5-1 ASSFEPGTAEAF
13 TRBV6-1 ASRTGLGGYNEQF
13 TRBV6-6 ASSITGGANTEAF
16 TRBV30 AWSSLGGAGSTYNEQF
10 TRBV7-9 SSSYNRGEAF
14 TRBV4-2 ASSQVGGRAGNEQF